This T cell receptor beta chain originates from a study of blood T cell repertoires in COVID-19. Study-wide context: Italy, Spain and the United States were the sources of the convalescent and acute COVID-19 samples.

Seattle's cohort entered during active infection and was followed longitudinally. The length of the CDR3 is 16 residues. V gave up 0 bases and J gave up 6 bases; unmatched junction bases: 4. Germline V gene data show CDR1 as SGDLS and CDR2 as YYNGEE. This table comes from immunoSEQ multiplex PCR, and its TCRdb copy is limited to in-frame clones, with some not included. The data hold 350,000 to 450,000 clones, with about 88% observed a single time. The V gene is TRBV9, the J gene TRBJ2-3, with 13 bases lining up with TRBD2. This clonotype was sampled from a woman aged 55-70 years with COVID-19, enrolled during active disease. Sample: peripheral blood. DNA for the CDR3: TGTGCCAGCAGCGTAGGGGGACTAGCGGGGTGGGATACGCAGTATTTT. Translated: CASSVGGLAGWDTQYF.